The T cell receptor beta chain under discussion was sequenced for a study of blood T cell repertoires in COVID-19. Overall study: Spain, Italy and the United States supplied samples that represented acute and convalescent COVID-19. From T cells, B-cell-depleted T cells, or PBMCs came the material, which was cDNA or gDNA.

CDR3 size: 14 residues. Trimming shortened V by 6 bases and J by 4 bases, and 14 bases separated the two germline ends. CDR1 and CDR2 from the germline V gene are MRHNA and SNTAGT. Authors' methods: Cell counts per sample came from amplifying reference gene primers. Clones were read by immunoSEQ multiplex PCR, and TCRdb kept only the in-frame ones, dropping some. V, J and clone size reflect that table, while D and trimming were determined from the DNA. The sample has fewer than 150,000 clones; about 90% are singletons. Sequenced sample: peripheral blood. The chain is built from TRBV6-4 and TRBJ2-3, with D perhaps TRBD2 (6 bases). The sequence derives from a woman between 55 and 75 years old with acute or convalescent COVID-19. CDR3: CASSEPGASDTQYF. The CDR3 nucleotides are TGTGCCAGCAGCGAGCCGGGAGCCTCAGATACGCAGTATTTT.